The TCR beta chain under discussion was sequenced for a study of low-dose radiotherapy and immunotherapy resistance in tumors (dated by TCRdb to between 2021 and 2024). With respect to the entire study: In Cohort 1, 0.5 Gy per fraction was delivered every 2 weeks, and a total PTV dose of 6.5 Gy was prescribed. The translational analysis covered eight patients: three from the first dose cohort and the first five from the second dose cohort. Patients took aspirin 300 mg orally once daily for four cycles, starting on cycle 1 day 1. Randomization of trial participants into treatment groups was not performed. Intravenous cyclophosphamide at 200 mg/m2 was administered every two weeks, one day ahead of each radiation and immunotherapy administration. For Cohort 2, the dose was 1 Gy per fraction given every two weeks, adding up to 13 Gy in total across 26 weeks. Patients were given nivolumab as a 240 mg flat dose every two weeks and ipilimumab at 1 mg/kg every six weeks, with both drugs delivered intravenously.

A note on this clonotype: Its antigen is still unknown. A single base is all that separates this from a far larger clone, so a read error is likely.

The germline V gene specifies SNHLY as CDR1 and FYNNEI as CDR2. From its cysteine to its phenylalanine, the CDR3 spans 18 amino acids. Only CDR3 DNA remains: 54 bases, in frame from the first base. Relative to germline, V is missing 6 bases and J is missing 0 bases, with 12 bases of the junction outside any gene match. TCRdb names Illumina HiSeq 2500 as the instrument used. Superscript III and a set of TRAV- and TRBV-specific primers were used to synthesize first-strand cDNA, so that both TCRalpha and TCRbeta chains were covered. TCRs were amplified for about 19 PCR cycles with Phusion, using a constant-region primer paired with the adapter attached to the V primers. The isolated mRNA was amplified using the MessageAmp II aRNA Amplification Kit, with in vitro transcription performed for approximately 16 hours at 37 degrees C. The Dynabeads mRNA DIRECT Purification Kit was used to isolate the mRNA for TCR sequencing. Indexed Illumina adapters were added in a second Phusion PCR of 25 to 30 cycles, and the PCR products were purified with AMPure XP beads. The original pipeline was this. Using custom Perl scripts, TCR sequences that encoded the same protein were pooled, out-of-frame sequences were dropped, and the abundance of each clonotype was calculated. Any TCR sequence supported by only a single read was excluded from analysis. Among the metrics used to describe the repertoires were Shannon entropy, Gini index, clonality, richness, and the frequency of TCRs shared between repertoires. The raw public data were reprocessed by TCRdb itself: fastp quality trimming at Q25, MiXCR clonotype calling, in-frame beta chains only. Each record represents a unique CDR3 protein, reported with the most common genes and DNA among its rows. In this record, the V and J calls reflect TCRdb's handling and not the investigators' own analysis. For this sample there are tens of thousands of distinct CDR3 sequences; approximately 26% appear just once. Around a tenth of the sample lies in the top ten.

Reading the label with the study, this specimen's time point is: after trial treatment. The sample's treatment or condition label is to be understood as: LDRT plus nivolumab, ipilimumab, low-dose cyclophosphamide and aspirin (RACIN trial). Donors were enrolled in RACIN, a single-arm phase I dose-escalation trial in which nivolumab, ipilimumab, aspirin, low-dose cyclophosphamide and low-dose radiotherapy were combined. To be eligible, a patient needed to have an advanced solid tumor that was TIL-negative. This receptor was obtained from a male donor with prostate cancer. The sequencing used PBMCs, collected after low-dose radiotherapy plus immunotherapy. In this chain, TRBV2 is recombined with TRBJ2-3, with 10 central nucleotides matching TRBD2. The CDR3 loop reads CASRARTSGTPSTDTQYF. The nucleotide sequence is given as TGTGCCAGCAGGGCCAGGACTAGCGGAACCCCGAGCACAGATACGCAGTATTTT.